This T cell receptor beta chain is from a study of breast tumors, draining lymph nodes, adjacent tissues. There are many counts of this clonotype. Antigen specificity is unknown. Findings and caveats of the study: Luminal-like breast cancer showed significantly greater tumor-nontumor repertoire similarity than basal-like breast cancer did. Tumor T cell lymph node origin was a supported hypothesis, not proven. Compared with lymph nodes, tumors were less diverse; compared with nontumor tissue, more. Data fit most tumor T cells coming from lymph node, expanding in tumor.

TCRdb ran MiXCR on the multiplex PCR reads and lists one entry per CDR3 protein. Altogether 100,000 to 150,000 distinct CDR3 sequences are present, around 20% being singletons, with the ten largest covering under 3%. Samples came from axillary lymph nodes draining the breast cancer. The clonotype was recovered from a female donor with breast cancer. Some clones in this sample may be carry-over from other donors' samples. The specimen sequenced was axillary lymph node tissue.

Written as DNA, the CDR3 is TGCAGTGCGTATCCGGGACAGGGACAGCCCCAGCATTTT. It translates to CSAYPGQGQPQHF. The V gene is TRBV20-1, the J gene TRBJ1-5, with 9 bases fitting TRBD1. The length of the CDR3 is 13 residues. V lost 6 bases, J lost 7 bases, and 7 bases stayed unmatched. Germline V gene sequence: CDR1 DFQATT, CDR2 SNEGSKA (reference sequence).